This T cell receptor beta chain was identified during a study of control samples from healthy donors and cancer patients. The V segment lost 5 bases and the J segment 9 bases; nucleotides outside the gene matches: 7. CDR3 size: 14 residues. CDR1 and CDR2 (germline): SNHLY, FYNNEI. TCRdb's copy holds only in-frame clones and misses some; the assay was immunoSEQ multiplex PCR. The sample lists about 140,000 clones; around 88% were seen once. The chain employs TRBV2 and TRBJ2-1; TRBD2 aligns across 10 bases. Sequenced input: blood. The sequence came from a man between 18 and 29 years old in good health. Here the CDR3 reads CASSFSGGAGEQFF. The CDR3 nucleotides are TGTGCCAGCAGTTTCAGCGGGGGGGCCGGTGAGCAGTTCTTC.